This TCR beta chain came from a study of OX40 agonist ivuxolimab in advanced cancers. The assay was immunoSEQ multiplex PCR, and TCRdb's table has in-frame clones only and misses some. The data show about 70,000 clones, roughly 89% seen once. Notes on this clone: No antigen is known for it.

The germline gives CDR1 MNHNS, CDR2 SASEGT. This CDR3 spans 12 amino acids. Trimming removed 2 bases at V and 5 bases at J, with 6 bases between. Study conclusions and caveats: Antigen specificity of clonally expanded peripheral T cells was not established.

The specimen comprised CD4+ or CD8+ T cells sorted from blood, sampled in a trial of the OX40 agonist ivuxolimab. This receptor was taken from an adult with an advanced solid tumor such as melanoma, head and neck, liver or kidney cancer. This chain uses TRBV6-1 with TRBJ2-5; D ambiguous. CDR3 nucleotides: TGTGCCAGCAGTGAACGGGTGGAGACCCAGTACTTC. Protein product: CASSERVETQYF.